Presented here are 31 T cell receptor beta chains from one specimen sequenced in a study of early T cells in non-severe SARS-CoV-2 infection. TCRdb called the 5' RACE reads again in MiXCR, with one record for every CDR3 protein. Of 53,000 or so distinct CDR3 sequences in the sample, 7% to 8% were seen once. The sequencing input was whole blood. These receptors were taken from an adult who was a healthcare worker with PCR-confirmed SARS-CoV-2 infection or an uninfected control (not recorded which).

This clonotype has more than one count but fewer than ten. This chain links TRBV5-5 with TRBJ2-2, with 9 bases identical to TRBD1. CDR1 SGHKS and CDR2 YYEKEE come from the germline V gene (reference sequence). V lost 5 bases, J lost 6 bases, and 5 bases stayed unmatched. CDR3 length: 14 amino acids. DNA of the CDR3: TGTGCCAGCAGGTTACAGGGGGCGCCCGGGGAGCTGTTTTTT. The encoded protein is CASRLQGAPGELFF.

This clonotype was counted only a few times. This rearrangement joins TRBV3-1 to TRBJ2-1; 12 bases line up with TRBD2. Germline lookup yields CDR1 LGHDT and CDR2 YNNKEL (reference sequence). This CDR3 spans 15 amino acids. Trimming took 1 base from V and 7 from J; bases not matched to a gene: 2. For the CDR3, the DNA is TGTGCCAGCAGCCAAGTAACTAGCGGGGGGAATGAGCAGTTCTTC. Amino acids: CASSQVTSGGNEQFF.

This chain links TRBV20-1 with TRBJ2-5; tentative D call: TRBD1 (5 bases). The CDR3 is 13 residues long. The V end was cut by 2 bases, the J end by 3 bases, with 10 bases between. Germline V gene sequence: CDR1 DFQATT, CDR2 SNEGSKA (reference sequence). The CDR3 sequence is CSARLDRKETQYF. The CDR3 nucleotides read TGCAGTGCTAGACTCGACAGAAAAGAGACCCAGTACTTC.

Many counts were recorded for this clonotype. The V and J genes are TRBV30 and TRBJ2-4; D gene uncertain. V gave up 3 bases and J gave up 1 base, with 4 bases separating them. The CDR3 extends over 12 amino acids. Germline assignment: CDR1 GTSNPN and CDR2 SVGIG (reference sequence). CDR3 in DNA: TGTGCCTGGAGGGAGGCCAAAAACATTCAGTACTTC. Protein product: CAWREAKNIQYF.

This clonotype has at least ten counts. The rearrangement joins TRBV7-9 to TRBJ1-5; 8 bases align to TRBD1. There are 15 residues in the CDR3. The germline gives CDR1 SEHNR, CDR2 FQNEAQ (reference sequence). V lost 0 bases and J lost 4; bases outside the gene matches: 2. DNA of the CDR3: TGTGCCAGCAGCTTAGCGGACAGGGTGAATCAGCCCCAGCATTTT. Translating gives CASSLADRVNQPQHF.

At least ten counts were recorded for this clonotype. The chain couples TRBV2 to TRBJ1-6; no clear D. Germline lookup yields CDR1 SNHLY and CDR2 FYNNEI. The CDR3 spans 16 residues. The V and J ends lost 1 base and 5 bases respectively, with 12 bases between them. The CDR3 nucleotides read TGTGCCAGCAGTGAAGACAGCAGCACGAATAATTCACCCCTCCACTTT. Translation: CASSEDSSTNNSPLHF.

The CDR3 sequence is CSARSLAATNEKLFF. CDR3 bases: TGCAGTGCTAGATCCTTGGCCGCAACTAATGAAAAACTGTTTTTT. The chain couples TRBV20-1 to TRBJ1-4; D is undetermined. The V gene lost 2 bases and the J gene lost 0 bases, with 10 bases spanning the gap. Germline V lookup: CDR1 DFQATT, CDR2 SNEGSKA (reference sequence). The CDR3 consists of 15 residues.

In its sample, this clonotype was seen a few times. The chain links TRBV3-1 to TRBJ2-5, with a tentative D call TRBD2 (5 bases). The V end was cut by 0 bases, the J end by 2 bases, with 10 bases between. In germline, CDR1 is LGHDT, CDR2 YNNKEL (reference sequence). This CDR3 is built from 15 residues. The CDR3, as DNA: TGTGCCAGCAGCCAAGATGGACTGTTACAAGAGACCCAGTACTTC. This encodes CASSQDGLLQETQYF.

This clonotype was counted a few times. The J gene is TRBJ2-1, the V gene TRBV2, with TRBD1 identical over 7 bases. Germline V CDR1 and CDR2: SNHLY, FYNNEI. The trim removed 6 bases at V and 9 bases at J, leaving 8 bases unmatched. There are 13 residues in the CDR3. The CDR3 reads CASREQGPGEQFF. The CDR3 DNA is TGTGCCAGCAGGGAACAGGGGCCGGGTGAGCAGTTCTTC. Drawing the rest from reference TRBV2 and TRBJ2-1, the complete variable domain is EPEVTQTPSHQVTQMGQEVILRCVPISNHLYFYWYRQILGQKVEFLVSFYNNEISEKSEIFDDQFSVERPDGSNFTLKIRSTKLEDSAMYFCASREQGPGEQFFGPGTRLTVL.

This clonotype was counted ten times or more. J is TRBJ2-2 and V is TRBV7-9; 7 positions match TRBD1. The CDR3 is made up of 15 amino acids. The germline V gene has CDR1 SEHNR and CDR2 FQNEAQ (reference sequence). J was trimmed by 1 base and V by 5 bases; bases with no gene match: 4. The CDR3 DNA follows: TGTGCCAGCAGCCCCTGGACAGGGAACACCGGGGAGCTGTTTTTT. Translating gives CASSPWTGNTGELFF.

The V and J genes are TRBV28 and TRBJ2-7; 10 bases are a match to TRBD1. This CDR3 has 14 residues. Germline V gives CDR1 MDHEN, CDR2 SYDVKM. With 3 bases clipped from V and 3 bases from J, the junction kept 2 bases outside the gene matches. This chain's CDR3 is CASSLGTGVYEQYF. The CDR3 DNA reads TGTGCCAGCAGTTTGGGGACAGGGGTCTACGAGCAGTACTTC.

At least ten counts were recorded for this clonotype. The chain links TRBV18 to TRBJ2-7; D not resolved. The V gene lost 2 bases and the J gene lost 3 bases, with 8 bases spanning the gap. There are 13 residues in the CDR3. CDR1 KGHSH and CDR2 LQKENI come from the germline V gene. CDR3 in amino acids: CASSPGLNYEQYF. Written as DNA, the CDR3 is TGTGCCAGCTCACCAGGGTTGAACTACGAGCAGTACTTC.

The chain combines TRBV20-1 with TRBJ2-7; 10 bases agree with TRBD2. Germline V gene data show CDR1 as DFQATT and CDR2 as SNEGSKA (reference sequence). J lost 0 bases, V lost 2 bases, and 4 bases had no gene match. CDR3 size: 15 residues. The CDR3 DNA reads TGCAGTGCTAGACGTCTAGCGGGGGACTCCTACGAGCAGTACTTC. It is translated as CSARRLAGDSYEQYF.

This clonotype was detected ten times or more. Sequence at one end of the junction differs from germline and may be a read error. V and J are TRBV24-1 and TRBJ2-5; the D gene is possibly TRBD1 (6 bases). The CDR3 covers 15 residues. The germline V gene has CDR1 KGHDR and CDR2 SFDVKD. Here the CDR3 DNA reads TGTGCCACCAATGATTTAGGGGACAACCAAGAGACCCAGTACTTC. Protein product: CATNDLGDNQETQYF.

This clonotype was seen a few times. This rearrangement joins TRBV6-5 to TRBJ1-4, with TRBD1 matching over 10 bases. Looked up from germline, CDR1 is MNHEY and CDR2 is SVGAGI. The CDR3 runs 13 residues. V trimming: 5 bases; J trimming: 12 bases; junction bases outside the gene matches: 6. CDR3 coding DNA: TGTGCCAGCAGTCTCGGGACAGGGGATCAACTGTTTTTT. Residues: CASSLGTGDQLFF.

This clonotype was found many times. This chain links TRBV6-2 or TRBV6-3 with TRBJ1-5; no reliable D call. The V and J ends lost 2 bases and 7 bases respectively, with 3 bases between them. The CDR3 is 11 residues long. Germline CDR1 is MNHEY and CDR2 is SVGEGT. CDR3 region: CASSYPQPQHF. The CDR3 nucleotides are TGTGCCAGCAGTTACCCCCAGCCCCAGCATTTT.

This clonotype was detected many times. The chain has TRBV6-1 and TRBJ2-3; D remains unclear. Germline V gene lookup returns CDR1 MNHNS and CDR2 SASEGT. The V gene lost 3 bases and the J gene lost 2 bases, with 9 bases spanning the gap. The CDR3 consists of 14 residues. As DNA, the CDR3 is TGTGCCAGCAGTGATCCGGCCCTCACAGATACGCAGTATTTT. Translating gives CASSDPALTDTQYF.

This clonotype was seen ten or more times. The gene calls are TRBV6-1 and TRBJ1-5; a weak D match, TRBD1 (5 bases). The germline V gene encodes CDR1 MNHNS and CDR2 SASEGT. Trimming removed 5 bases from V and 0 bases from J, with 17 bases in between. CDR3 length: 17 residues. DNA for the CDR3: TGTGCCAGCAGTCGTTTAGGGGCCCAGTTTAGCAATCAGCCCCAGCATTTT. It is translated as CASSRLGAQFSNQPQHF.

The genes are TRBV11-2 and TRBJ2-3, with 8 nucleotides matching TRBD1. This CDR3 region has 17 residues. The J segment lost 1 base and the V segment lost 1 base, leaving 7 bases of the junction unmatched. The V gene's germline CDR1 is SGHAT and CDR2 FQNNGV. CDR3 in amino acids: CASSLGAGGPRTDTQYF. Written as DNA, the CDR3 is TGTGCCAGCAGCTTAGGCGCAGGGGGCCCACGCACAGATACGCAGTATTTT.

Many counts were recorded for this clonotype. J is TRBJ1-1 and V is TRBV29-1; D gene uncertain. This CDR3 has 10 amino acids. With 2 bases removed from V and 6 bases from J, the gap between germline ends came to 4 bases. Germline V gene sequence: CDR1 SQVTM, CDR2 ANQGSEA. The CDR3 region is CSVEFPEAFF. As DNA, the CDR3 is TGCAGCGTTGAATTCCCTGAAGCTTTCTTT.

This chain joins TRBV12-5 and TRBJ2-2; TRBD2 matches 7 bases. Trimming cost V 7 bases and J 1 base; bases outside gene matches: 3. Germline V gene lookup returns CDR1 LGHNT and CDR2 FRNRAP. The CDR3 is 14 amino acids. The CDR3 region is CASAREGNTGELFF. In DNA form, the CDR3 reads TGTGCTAGTGCTAGGGAGGGGAACACCGGGGAGCTGTTTTTT. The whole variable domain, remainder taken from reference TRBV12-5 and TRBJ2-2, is DARVTQTPRHKVTEMGQEVTMRCQPILGHNTVFWYRQTMMQGLELLAYFRNRAPLDDSGMPKDRFSAEMPDATLATLKIQPSEPRDSAVYFCASAREGNTGELFFGEGSRLTVL.

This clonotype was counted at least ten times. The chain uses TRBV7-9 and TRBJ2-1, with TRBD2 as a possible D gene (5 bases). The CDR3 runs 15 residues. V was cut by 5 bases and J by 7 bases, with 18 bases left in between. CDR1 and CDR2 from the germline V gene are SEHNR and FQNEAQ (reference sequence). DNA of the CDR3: TGTGCCAGCAGCCCCGAACTAGGATTTAAGAATGAGCAGTTCTTC. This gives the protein CASSPELGFKNEQFF.

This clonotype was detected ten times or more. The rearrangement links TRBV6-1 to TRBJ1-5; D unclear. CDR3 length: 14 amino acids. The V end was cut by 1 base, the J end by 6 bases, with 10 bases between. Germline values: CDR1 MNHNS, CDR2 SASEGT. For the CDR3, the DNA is TGTGCCAGCAGTGAAGTTCTTCGTCGTCAGCCCCAGCATTTT. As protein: CASSEVLRRQPQHF.

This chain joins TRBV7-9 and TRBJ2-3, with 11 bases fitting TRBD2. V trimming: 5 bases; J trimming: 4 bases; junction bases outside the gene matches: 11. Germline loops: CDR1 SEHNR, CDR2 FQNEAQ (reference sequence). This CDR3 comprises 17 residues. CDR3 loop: CASSTPLAGGLADTQYF. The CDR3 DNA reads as TGTGCCAGCAGCACCCCTTTAGCGGGGGGGCTGGCAGATACGCAGTATTTT.

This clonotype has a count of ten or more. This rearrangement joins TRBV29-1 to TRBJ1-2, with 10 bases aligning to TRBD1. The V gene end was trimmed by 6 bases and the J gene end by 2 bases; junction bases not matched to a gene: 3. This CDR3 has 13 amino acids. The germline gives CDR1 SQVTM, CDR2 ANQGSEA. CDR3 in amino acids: CSVQTGGNYGYTF. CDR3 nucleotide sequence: TGCAGCGTCCAGACAGGGGGCAACTATGGCTACACCTTC.

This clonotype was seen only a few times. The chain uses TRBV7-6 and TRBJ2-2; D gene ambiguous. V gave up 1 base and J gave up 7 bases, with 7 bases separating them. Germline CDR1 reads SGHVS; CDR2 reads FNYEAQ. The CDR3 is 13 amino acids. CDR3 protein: CASSLVGNGELFF. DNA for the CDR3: TGTGCCAGCAGCTTAGTAGGGAACGGGGAGCTGTTTTTT.

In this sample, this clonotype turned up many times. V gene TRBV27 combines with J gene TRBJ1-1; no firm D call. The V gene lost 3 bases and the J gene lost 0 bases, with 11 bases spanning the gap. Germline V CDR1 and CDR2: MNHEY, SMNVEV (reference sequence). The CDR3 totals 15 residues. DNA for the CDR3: TGTGCCAGCAGTTTGGTAGCAGGTTTGAACACTGAAGCTTTCTTT. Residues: CASSLVAGLNTEAFF.

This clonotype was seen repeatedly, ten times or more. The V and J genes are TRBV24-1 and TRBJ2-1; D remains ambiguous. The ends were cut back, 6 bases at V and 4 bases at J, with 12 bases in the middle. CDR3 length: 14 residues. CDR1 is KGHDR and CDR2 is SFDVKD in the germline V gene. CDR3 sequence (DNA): TGTGCCACCAGTTCTCCGACGGAGTACAATGAGCAGTTCTTC. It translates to CATSSPTEYNEQFF.

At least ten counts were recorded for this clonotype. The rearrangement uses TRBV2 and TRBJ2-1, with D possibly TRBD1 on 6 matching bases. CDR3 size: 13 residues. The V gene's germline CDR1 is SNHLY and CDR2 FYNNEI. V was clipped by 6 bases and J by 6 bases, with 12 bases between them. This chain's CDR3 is CASSGRGINEQFF. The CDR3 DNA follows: TGTGCCAGCAGCGGTAGGGGGATCAATGAGCAGTTCTTC.

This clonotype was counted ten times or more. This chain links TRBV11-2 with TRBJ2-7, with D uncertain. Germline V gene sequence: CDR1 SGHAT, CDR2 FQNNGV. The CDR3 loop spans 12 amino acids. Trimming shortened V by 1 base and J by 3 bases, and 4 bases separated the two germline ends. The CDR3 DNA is TGTGCCAGCAGCTTAGTGGTCTACGAGCAGTACTTC. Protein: CASSLVVYEQYF.

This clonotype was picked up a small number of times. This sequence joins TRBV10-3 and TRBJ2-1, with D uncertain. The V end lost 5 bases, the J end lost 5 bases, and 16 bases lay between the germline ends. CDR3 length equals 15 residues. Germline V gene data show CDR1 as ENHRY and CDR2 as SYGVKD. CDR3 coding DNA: TGTGCCATCAGTAGTACCTGGACGGTCAACAATGAGCAGTTCTTC. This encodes CAISSTWTVNNEQFF.